The clone carrying this T cell receptor (beta chain) appeared a few times. Its antigen is unidentified. Samples had at least 7 million PBMCs isolated from them. This record comes from a study of blood T cells in healthy people across ages. Study-wide results and limits: Age advanced and TCR beta diversity per million T cells fell, roughly linearly.

The CDR3 is 13 residues long. The junction had 3 bases not matched to a gene; V was cut back by 5 bases and J by 1 base. The germline CDR1 and CDR2 sequences are DFQATT and SNEGSKA (reference sequence). With a J-beta primer mix and a sample-barcoded 5' primer, a second PCR ran about 6 to 11 cycles. Each cDNA molecule was tagged by a template-switch adaptor with 12 random nucleotides. From the 5' RACE reads, TCRdb called clonotypes with MiXCR, one entry per CDR3 protein. The table shows some 1.6 million distinct CDR3 sequences, with approximately 32% occurring only once. Input material: blood. This rearrangement joins TRBV20-1 to TRBJ2-5; 8 bases agree with TRBD2. This receptor was identified in a woman aged 25-40 years in good health. CDR3: CSAYSGAQETQYF. The CDR3 bases are TGCAGTGCTTATAGCGGGGCCCAAGAGACCCAGTACTTC.